This TCR beta chain is drawn from a study of molecular identifiers for immune sequencing clone quantification. TCRdb reprocessed the PCR reads via MiXCR and lists one record per CDR3 protein. The sample has 85,000 to 130,000 distinct CDR3 sequences; 36% are singletons. Germline CDR1 and CDR2: MNHEY and SMNVEV (reference sequence). There are 16 residues in the CDR3. Trimming stripped 5 bases from V and 1 base from J, with 14 bases between. This clonotype showed up just a few times. The sequence came from a human donor in good health. Some libraries in this study had Jurkat cell RNA spiked in. The chain couples TRBV27 to TRBJ2-2, with D hard to call. Sequencing was performed on naive CD8+ T cells from blood, with Jurkat cell RNA spiked in. Subset here: FACS-sorted CD8+CD4-CCR7+CD45RA+ naive T cells. The CDR3 DNA is TGTGCCAGCAGTCTCTTACCGCACAGGAACACCGGGGAGCTGTTTTTT. As protein: CASSLLPHRNTGELFF.